The text below deals with one T cell receptor beta chain. The protocol was immunoSEQ multiplex PCR, while the TCRdb copy is restricted to in-frame clones and leaves out a portion. Of around 85,000 clones listed, roughly nine tenths are singletons. This record comes from a study of T cell changes during pregnancy in multiple sclerosis. Germline loops: CDR1 MDHEN, CDR2 SYDVKM. CDR3 length: 15 amino acids. With 5 bases clipped from V and 2 bases from J, the junction kept 5 bases outside the gene matches. This clonotype was obtained from a female donor in good health, serving as a control in a pregnancy study. Some clones in this sample may be carry-over from other donors' samples. The gene calls are TRBV28 and TRBJ1-5, with 8 nucleotides matching TRBD1. Sequencing used PBMCs, obtained in the first trimester of pregnancy. The CDR3 nucleotides read TGTGCCAGCAGTGCCAGGGGGCCGGGCAATCAGCCCCAGCATTTT. Translated: CASSARGPGNQPQHF.